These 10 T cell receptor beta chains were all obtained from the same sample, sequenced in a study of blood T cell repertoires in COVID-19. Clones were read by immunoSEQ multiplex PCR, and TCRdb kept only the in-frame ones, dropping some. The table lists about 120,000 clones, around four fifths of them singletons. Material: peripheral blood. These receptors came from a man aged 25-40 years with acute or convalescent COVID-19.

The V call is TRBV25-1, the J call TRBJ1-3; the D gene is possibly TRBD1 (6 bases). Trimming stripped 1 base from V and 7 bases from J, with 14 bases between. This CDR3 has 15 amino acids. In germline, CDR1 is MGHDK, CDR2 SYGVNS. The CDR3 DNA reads TGTGCCAGCAGTGAATCGGACAGATACTCCAACACCATATATTTT. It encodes CASSESDRYSNTIYF.

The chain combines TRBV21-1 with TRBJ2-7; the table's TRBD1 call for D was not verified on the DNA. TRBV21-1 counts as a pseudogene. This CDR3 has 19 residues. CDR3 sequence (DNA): TGTGCCAGCAGCAATCGCGAACGCCGACAGGGGACCTTCTCCTACGAGCAGTACGTC. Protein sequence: CASSNRERRQGTFSYEQYV.

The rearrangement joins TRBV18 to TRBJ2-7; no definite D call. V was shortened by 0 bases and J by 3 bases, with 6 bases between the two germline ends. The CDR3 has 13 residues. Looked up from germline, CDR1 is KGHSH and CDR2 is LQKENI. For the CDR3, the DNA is TGTGCCAGCTCACCACCTCACAGCTACGAGCAGTACTTC. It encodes CASSPPHSYEQYF.

This CDR3 reads CAISTGTSGSTDTQYF. The CDR3 DNA reads as TGTGCCATCAGCACCGGGACTAGCGGGAGTACAGATACGCAGTATTTT. The chain employs TRBV10-3 and TRBJ2-3; 14 bases are a match to TRBD2. Losses at the gene ends were 6 bases for V and 3 bases for J; bases not matched to a gene: 5. Germline loops: CDR1 ENHRY, CDR2 SYGVKD. This CDR3 region has 16 residues.

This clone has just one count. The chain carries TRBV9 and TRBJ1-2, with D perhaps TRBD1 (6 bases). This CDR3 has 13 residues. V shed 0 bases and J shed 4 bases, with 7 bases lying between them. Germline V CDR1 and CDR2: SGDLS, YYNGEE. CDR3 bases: TGTGCCAGCAGCGTAGGGACAGTCTATGGCTACACCTTC. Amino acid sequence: CASSVGTVYGYTF.

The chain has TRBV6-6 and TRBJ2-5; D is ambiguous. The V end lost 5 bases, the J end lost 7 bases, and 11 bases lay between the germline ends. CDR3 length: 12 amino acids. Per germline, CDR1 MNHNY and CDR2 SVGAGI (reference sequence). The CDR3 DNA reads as TGTGCCAGCAGTCCCCCCGTCGGGACCCAGTACTTC. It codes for CASSPPVGTQYF.

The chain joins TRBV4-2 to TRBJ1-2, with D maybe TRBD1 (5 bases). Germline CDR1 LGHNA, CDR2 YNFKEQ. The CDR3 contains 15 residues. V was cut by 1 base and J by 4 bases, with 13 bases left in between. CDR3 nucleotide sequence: TGTGCCAGCAGCCAAGGGGGCAGGGTTGGCTATGGCTACACCTTC. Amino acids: CASSQGGRVGYGYTF.

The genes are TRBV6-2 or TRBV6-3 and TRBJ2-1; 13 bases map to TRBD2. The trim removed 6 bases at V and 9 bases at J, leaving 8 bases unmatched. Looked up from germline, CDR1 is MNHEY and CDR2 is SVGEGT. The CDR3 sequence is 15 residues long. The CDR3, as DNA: TGTGCCAGCAGCCAACGGACTAGCGGGAGAGGTGAGCAGTTCTTC. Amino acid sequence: CASSQRTSGRGEQFF.

The CDR3 spells CASSLQPQQKGLAGNTGELFF. CDR3 nucleotides: TGTGCCAGCAGTTTACAACCCCAACAAAAGGGACTAGCGGGAAACACCGGGGAGCTGTTTTTT. The chain recombines TRBV27 with TRBJ2-2, with 13 bases that match TRBD2. CDR1 and CDR2 (germline): MNHEY, SMNVEV (reference sequence). This CDR3 spans 21 amino acids. J gave up 2 bases and V 2 bases, and 14 bases lay outside the gene matches.

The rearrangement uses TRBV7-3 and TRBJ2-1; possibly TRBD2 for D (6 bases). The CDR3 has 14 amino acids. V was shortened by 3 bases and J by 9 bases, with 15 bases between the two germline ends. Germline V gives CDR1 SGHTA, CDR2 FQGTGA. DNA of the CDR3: TGTGCCAGCAGCTTGGCGGGACGGAGGGGTGAGCAGTTCTTC. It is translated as CASSLAGRRGEQFF.